These T cell receptor beta chains were read from a single sample in a study of T cell changes during pregnancy in multiple sclerosis. The data were produced by immunoSEQ multiplex PCR, yet TCRdb's version contains in-frame clones alone and is incomplete. The repertoire consists of about 33,000 clones, with roughly nine tenths occurring once and the leading ten covering 2.8%. This sample comprised CD4+ T cells from peripheral blood mononuclear cells, obtained in the third trimester of pregnancy. Receptor source: a female donor in good health, enrolled as a control in a pregnancy study. The CDR3 runs from the conserved cysteine through the conserved F or W. Fields, in order: D gene, J gene, V gene, clone size, CDR3 DNA, CDR3 protein. A D gene is named only where the DNA matches it firmly. Clone size is stated in some rows and not others, as once, few, many or a class when expanded.

-	TRBJ1-1	TRBV11-3	-	TGTGCCAGCAGCCAAAACCTAATTCTGAACACTGAAGCTTTCTTT	CASSQNLILNTEAFF
TRBD1	TRBJ1-2	TRBV18	-	TGTGCCAGCTCACCCGGGACAGGCCATGGCTACACCTTC	CASSPGTGHGYTF
TRBD1	TRBJ1-3	TRBV23-1	-	TGCGCCAGCACACCCCGGGACAGGGGGCACGGAAACACCATATATTTT	CASTPRDRGHGNTIYF
TRBD1	TRBJ2-3	TRBV2	-	TGTGCCAGCAGTGTAGGGCAGGGGGGCACAGATACGCAGTATTTT	CASSVGQGGTDTQYF
-	TRBJ2-2	TRBV28	-	TGTGCCATCAGGGGGGGGAGATACTCCGGGGAGCTGTTTTTT	CAIRGGRYSGELFF
-	TRBJ1-4	TRBV5-4	-	TGTGCCAGCGGGTTTGCTAGGATGACGACTAATGAAAAACTGTTTTTT	CASGFARMTTNEKLFF
TRBD2	TRBJ2-1	TRBV2	-	TGTGCCAGCGATCCCGGGACTAGCGGGTTTTTCAGTGAGCAGTTCTTC	CASDPGTSGFFSEQFF
-	TRBJ2-2	TRBV5-1	-	TGCGCCAGCAGCTCGGCGGGAAGTAACACCGGGGAGCTGTTTTTT	CASSSAGSNTGELFF
-	TRBJ1-5	TRBV5-5	-	TGTGCCAGCAGCTTTCTCGGGAGCAGAGGCCAGCCCCAGCATTTT	CASSFLGSRGQPQHF
-	TRBJ1-2	TRBV6-4	-	TGTGCCAGCAGTGACAGTGGGAGCTATGGCTACACCTTC	CASSDSGSYGYTF
TRBD1	TRBJ2-1	TRBV10-3	-	TGTGCCATCAGTGAGACCGGCAGGGGGCTAATCAATGAGCAGTTCTTC	CAISETGRGLINEQFF
-	TRBJ2-5	TRBV30	once	TGTGCCTGGAGTAAACGTACACGAGAGACCCAGTACTTC	CAWSKRTRETQYF
-	TRBJ2-7	TRBV5-4	-	TGTGCCAGCAGCTTGATGGGAGTCTACGAGCAGTACTTC	CASSLMGVYEQYF
-	TRBJ1-6	TRBV4-2	-	TGTGCCAGCAGCCAAGAGGGGCAGGGCCCTTTTTCGACCCTCCACTTT	CASSQEGQGPFSTLHF
TRBD2	TRBJ2-1	TRBV19	-	TGTGCCAGTATCCCCTCTAGCGGGGGCTCCTACAATGAGCAGTTCTTC	CASIPSSGGSYNEQFF
-	TRBJ2-3	TRBV7-9	-	TGTGCCAGCAGCTCTAATACGCAGTATTTT	CASSSNTQYF
TRBD1	TRBJ2-7	TRBV28	-	TGTGCCAGCAGTGAACAGGGGCTAGGGCAGTACTTC	CASSEQGLGQYF
TRBD2	TRBJ2-5	TRBV5-4	-	TGTGCCAGCAGCTCCGGTAGCGGGAGTCTAGAGACCCAGTACTTC	CASSSGSGSLETQYF
TRBD2	TRBJ2-4	TRBV19	-	TGTGCCAGTAGCATGGGAGGGCTAAGACTAGCGGGGGGAGAGAACATTCAGTACTTC	CASSMGGLRLAGGENIQYF
TRBD2	TRBJ2-7	TRBV6-6	-	TGTGCCAGCAGCCCATTTGGCGGGGGGAGTCGCGAGCAGTACTTC	CASSPFGGGSREQYF
-	TRBJ2-1	TRBV2	-	TGTGCCAGCAGTGACCTGACCCGCGGCAATGAGCAGTTCTTC	CASSDLTRGNEQFF
TRBD1	TRBJ1-2	TRBV5-5	-	TGTGCCAGCAGCCTGGACAGGAACTATGGCTACACCTTC	CASSLDRNYGYTF
-	TRBJ2-7	TRBV5-6	-	TGTGCCAGCAGCCTCCGAGTCCGACCGCGGGGATCCGAGCAGTACTTC	CASSLRVRPRGSEQYF
TRBD1	TRBJ2-1	TRBV15	-	TGTGCCACCAGCACATGGGACAGGGGGCGGAGTGAGCAGTTCTTC	CATSTWDRGRSEQFF
TRBD1	TRBJ2-5	TRBV5-1	-	TGCGCCAGCAGCACAGGACAGGGGGAGACCCAGTACTTC	CASSTGQGETQYF
TRBD2	TRBJ2-7	TRBV5-1	-	TGCGCCAGCAGCACCGGAACTAGCGACGAGCAGTACTTC	CASSTGTSDEQYF
-	TRBJ1-6	TRBV6-5	-	TGTGCCAGCAGTTGGGACATGGAGTCACCCCTCCACTTT	CASSWDMESPLHF
-	TRBJ2-7	TRBV18	few	TGTGCCAGCAGGGGATACTACGAGCAGTACTTC	CASRGYYEQYF
-	TRBJ2-7	TRBV7-8	-	TGTGCCAGCAGCTCCCAACTAGTTCCACTATACGAGCAGTACTTC	CASSSQLVPLYEQYF
TRBD2	TRBJ2-2	TRBV15	-	TGTGCCACCAGCGGGTGGACTAGCGGGAGGTCGATTACCGGGGAGCTGTTTTTT	CATSGWTSGRSITGELFF
-	TRBJ1-1	TRBV14	-	TGTGCCAGCAGCCGATCTTCGGGGAACACTGAAGCTTTCTTT	CASSRSSGNTEAFF
TRBD1	TRBJ1-2	TRBV7-9	-	TGTGCCGGAACCGAAGACGATTGGGACAGCTATGGCTACACCTTC	CAGTEDDWDSYGYTF
TRBD2	TRBJ2-4	TRBV6-5	-	TGTGCCAGCAGCCCTGGGAGGGGAAAAAACATTCAGTACTTC	CASSPGRGKNIQYF
-	TRBJ2-5	TRBV4-1	-	TGCGCCAGCAGCCAGGGGGGGGTACCGGGGGCGGGGGAGACCCAGTACTTC	CASSQGGVPGAGETQYF
TRBD1	TRBJ1-2	TRBV7-2	-	TGTGCCAGCAGCGAGGGGGCTGGCTACACCTTC	CASSEGAGYTF
TRBD1	TRBJ2-7	TRBV28	-	TGTGCCAGCAGTTTATGGATGACAGGGGGAGGCTACGAGCAGTACTTC	CASSLWMTGGGYEQYF
-	TRBJ1-1	TRBV7-2	-	TGTGCCAGCAGCTTCGCAGGTATGGCCGAAGCTTTCTTT	CASSFAGMAEAFF